The 30 T cell receptor beta chains below all came from one sample that was sequenced in a study of HIV-infected children after antiretroviral therapy interruption. Treatment noted: PENTA 11 planned treatment interruption arm or continuous ART arm. The TCR library was built from RNA with a 3' RACE protocol and unique molecular identifiers. TCRdb re-called the 3' RACE reads through MiXCR, storing one row per CDR3 protein. The table lists tens of thousands of distinct CDR3 sequences, roughly 4.5% of them singletons. The material sequenced was CD45RA+ CD4+ T cells from PBMCs, pooled from several time points, taken from a donor given antiretroviral therapy, either interrupted or continuous. As to subset: naive CD4+ CD45RA+ CD45RO- T cells. The receptors were gathered from a pool of human donors with HIV.

The table lists this clonotype with many counts. J is TRBJ2-5 and V is TRBV3-1; a weak D match, TRBD1 (5 bases). The CDR3 totals 14 residues. V lost 1 base and J lost 7, with 13 bases in between. Germline V gene sequence: CDR1 LGHDT, CDR2 YNNKEL (reference sequence). The CDR3 nucleotides are TGTGCCAGCAGCCAAGCGGGCAGGGAATCGACCCAGTACTTC. It encodes CASSQAGRESTQYF.

This clonotype was found many times. This chain links TRBV4-1 with TRBJ2-3, with D perhaps matching TRBD1 or TRBD2 (5 bases each). Germline CDR1 reads MGHRA; CDR2 reads YSYEKL. The CDR3 runs 17 residues. The germline V and J ends were trimmed by 4 bases and 6 bases, with 23 bases remaining between them. The CDR3 loop reads CASSPLGEGQGEDTQYF. The CDR3 bases are TGCGCCAGCAGCCCCCTGGGGGAAGGTCAGGGAGAGGATACGCAGTATTTT.

The rearrangement joins TRBV10-3 to TRBJ1-2, with D perhaps matching TRBD1 (5 bases). The CDR3 has 13 amino acids. Trimming took off 0 bases at V and 6 bases at J, with 8 bases between the two ends. In germline, CDR1 is ENHRY, CDR2 SYGVKD. CDR3 DNA sequence: TGTGCCATCAGTGAGTCAAAACAGGATGGCTACACCTTC. Protein sequence: CAISESKQDGYTF.

This clonotype came up many times. The J gene is TRBJ2-2, the V gene TRBV18; D might be TRBD2 (6 bases). Germline values: CDR1 KGHSH, CDR2 LQKENI. The CDR3 covers 15 residues. Trimming pared 1 base from V and 4 bases from J, leaving 10 bases between. CDR3 in DNA: TGTGCCAGCTCACCACAGCAGGGAGGCACCGGGGAGCTGTTTTTT. Its protein is CASSPQQGGTGELFF.

This clonotype has a count of ten or more. This chain connects TRBV28 to TRBJ1-1; D unclear. The CDR3 spans 13 residues. The V end lost 6 bases, the J end lost 0 bases, and 8 bases lay between the germline ends. Germline V gene data show CDR1 as MDHEN and CDR2 as SYDVKM. The CDR3 coding sequence is TGTGCCAGCAGGTCGACCCTGAACACTGAAGCTTTCTTT. This encodes CASRSTLNTEAFF.

This clonotype showed up many times. The chain is built from TRBV15 and TRBJ2-1; D not certain. Germline CDR1 reads LNHNV; CDR2 reads YYDKDF (reference sequence). This CDR3 comprises 11 residues. Trimming removed 4 bases from V and 2 bases from J, with 0 bases in between. CDR3 amino acids: CATSTYNEQFF. The CDR3, as DNA: TGTGCCACCAGCACCTACAATGAGCAGTTCTTC.

A few counts support this clonotype. In DNA, the CDR3 is TGCAGTGCCCGACAGGATCCCTACAATGAGCAGTTCTTC. It encodes CSARQDPYNEQFF. V and J are TRBV20-1 and TRBJ2-1, with D possibly TRBD1 on 6 matching bases. In germline, CDR1 is DFQATT, CDR2 SNEGSKA (reference sequence). This CDR3 has 13 amino acids. Between the trimmed V and J ends, which lost 6 bases and 2 bases, there was a span of 11 bases.

This clonotype has at least ten counts. CDR3 region: CASSHGGTGNIQYF. As DNA, the CDR3 is TGCGCCAGCAGCCATGGTGGGACTGGAAACATTCAGTACTTC. The V and J genes are TRBV5-1 and TRBJ2-4, with D perhaps TRBD2 (6 bases). The V gene's germline CDR1 is SGHRS and CDR2 YFSETQ. Trimming shortened V by 4 bases and J by 6 bases, and 14 bases separated the two germline ends. This CDR3 is built from 14 residues.

The rearrangement joins TRBV19 to TRBJ1-6; maybe TRBD1 (5 bases). The germline CDR1 and CDR2 sequences are LNHDA and SQIVND (reference sequence). Trimming cost V 5 bases and J 11 bases, with 16 bases left between them. The CDR3 has 14 residues. Here the CDR3 DNA reads TGTGCCAGTAGTGCCAACCAGGGATCGACACCCCTCCACTTT. This sequence encodes CASSANQGSTPLHF. Using reference TRBV19 and TRBJ1-6 for the parts outside the CDR3, the full variable domain is DGGITQSPKYLFRKEGQNVTLSCEQNLNHDAMYWYRQDPGQGLRLIYYSQIVNDFQKGDIAEGYSVSREKKESFPLTVTSAQKNPTAFYLCASSANQGSTPLHFGNGTRLTVT.

This clonotype was counted ten times or more. The chain has TRBV27 and TRBJ1-6, with 11 bases lining up with TRBD1. Trimming removed 3 bases from V and 15 bases from J; junction bases left unmatched: 13. CDR3 length: 16 amino acids. Germline V CDR1 and CDR2: MNHEY, SMNVEV (reference sequence). The CDR3 protein is CASSLEPGQGELGLHF. CDR3 coding DNA: TGTGCCAGCAGTTTGGAACCGGGACAGGGGGAGTTAGGCCTCCACTTT.

This clonotype was counted many times. The rearrangement joins TRBV5-1 to TRBJ2-7; 11 nucleotides align to TRBD1. The germline V gene has CDR1 SGHRS and CDR2 YFSETQ. V shed 4 bases, J shed 6 bases, and the junction held 6 bases outside the gene matches. The CDR3 length is 14 residues. Here the CDR3 reads CASSAGQGGSEQYF. As DNA, the CDR3 is TGCGCCAGCAGCGCGGGACAGGGGGGGAGCGAGCAGTACTTC.

There are many counts of this clonotype. V is TRBV6-1 and J is TRBJ1-6; possibly TRBD1 for D (5 bases). There are 14 residues in the CDR3. V lost 2 bases and J 6 bases, leaving 8 bases between the germline ends. CDR1 MNHNS and CDR2 SASEGT come from the germline V gene. The CDR3, as DNA: TGTGCCAGCAGTGAACGGGACCTTAATTCACCCCTCCACTTT. Encoded protein: CASSERDLNSPLHF.

This clonotype was seen repeatedly, ten times or more. This chain joins TRBV12-3 or TRBV12-4 and TRBJ1-2; D uncertain. The CDR3 consists of 13 residues. Trimming removed 5 bases from V and 2 bases from J, with 9 bases in between. In DNA form, the CDR3 reads TGTGCCAGCAGTCTGGGCGGAAACTATGGCTACACCTTC. Translated, it gives CASSLGGNYGYTF.

The V gene is TRBV12-3 or TRBV12-4, the J gene TRBJ2-7; D remains unclear. V lost 6 bases to trimming and J lost 5 bases, with 17 bases between them. The CDR3 sequence is 14 residues long. The chain's CDR3 is CASRPRWGSDEQYF. The CDR3 region has the DNA TGTGCCAGCAGGCCTCGTTGGGGAAGCGACGAGCAGTACTTC.

This clonotype was seen repeatedly, ten times or more. The J gene is TRBJ1-2, the V gene TRBV3-1; no firm D call. The CDR3 covers 15 residues. CDR1 LGHDT and CDR2 YNNKEL come from the germline V gene (reference sequence). V lost 4 bases to trimming and J lost 0 bases, with 12 bases between them. The CDR3 is CASSLGSSANYGYTF. Here the CDR3 DNA reads TGTGCCAGCAGCCTAGGGTCCTCAGCTAACTATGGCTACACCTTC. Looking up the rest from reference TRBV3-1 and TRBJ1-2 gives the full variable domain: DTAVSQTPKYLVTQMGNDKSIKCEQNLGHDTMYWYKQDSKKFLKIMFSYNNKELIINETVPNRFSPKSPDKAHLNLHINSLELGDSAVYFCASSLGSSANYGYTFGSGTRLTVV.

In this sample, this clonotype turned up once. The rearrangement uses TRBV11-3 and TRBJ2-7; tentative D call: TRBD2 (5 bases). The CDR3 covers 16 residues. The germline gives CDR1 SGHNT, CDR2 YENEEA. Trimming removed 4 bases from V and 1 base from J, with 17 bases in between. CDR3 DNA sequence: TGTGCCAGCAGCTCAATCAAAAACGGGGTATCCTACGAGCAGTACTTC. Translating gives CASSSIKNGVSYEQYF.

There are a few counts of this clonotype. The chain recombines TRBV18 with TRBJ1-1, with unresolved D. Trimming cost V 3 bases and J 1 base, with 9 bases left between them. This CDR3 has 14 amino acids. CDR1 KGHSH and CDR2 LQKENI come from the germline V gene. This chain's CDR3 is CASSPILENTEAFF. CDR3 coding DNA: TGTGCCAGCTCACCGATACTGGAGAACACTGAAGCTTTCTTT.

In its sample, this clonotype was seen many times. The chain recombines TRBV27 with TRBJ1-2; D might be TRBD1 (6 bases). Trimming took 2 bases from V and 4 from J, leaving 23 bases between them. The CDR3 sequence is 18 residues long. The V gene's germline CDR1 is MNHEY and CDR2 SMNVEV (reference sequence). The DNA of the CDR3 is TGTGCCAGCAGTTTAAAGGGGGACCGAGGACCTTTGGTCTATGGCTACACCTTC. This encodes CASSLKGDRGPLVYGYTF.

This clonotype was counted many times. The V gene is TRBV11-2, the J gene TRBJ2-1, with D possibly being TRBD1 (5 bases). The ends were cut back, 4 bases at V and 4 bases at J, with 17 bases in the middle. The CDR3 length is 16 residues. Germline CDR1 reads SGHAT; CDR2 reads FQNNGV. The CDR3 region has the DNA TGTGCCAGCAGCTCCCTTCGCGGCAGGGCGTACAATGAGCAGTTCTTC. It specifies CASSSLRGRAYNEQFF.

This clonotype has at least ten counts. This CDR3 is CASSQDGTVGELFF. The CDR3 DNA reads as TGCGCCAGCAGCCAAGACGGGACAGTCGGGGAGCTGTTTTTT. The gene calls are TRBV4-1 and TRBJ2-2; 7 nucleotides match TRBD1. The germline CDR1 and CDR2 sequences are MGHRA and YSYEKL. The CDR3 runs 14 residues. With V trimmed by 0 bases and J by 7 bases, 2 bases remained unmatched.

There are many counts of this clonotype. This chain uses TRBV3-1 with TRBJ2-7; possibly TRBD2 for D (6 bases). The germline gives CDR1 LGHDT, CDR2 YNNKEL (reference sequence). The CDR3 runs to 14 residues. Trimming shortened V by 6 bases and J by 11 bases, and 23 bases separated the two germline ends. This chain's CDR3 is CASRQNRSGRPKYF. CDR3 coding DNA: TGTGCCAGCAGACAAAACAGATCTGGGAGGCCAAAGTACTTC.

This clonotype was seen ten or more times. CDR3 protein: CASSLRPYSTGNTEAFF. CDR3 DNA: TGTGCCAGCAGCCTCCGCCCCTATTCGACAGGGAACACTGAAGCTTTCTTT. The rearrangement uses TRBV3-1 and TRBJ1-1, with a weak D call TRBD1 (6 bases). V was pared by 4 bases and J by 1 base, with 19 bases between. CDR1 is LGHDT, CDR2 YNNKEL, per germline (reference sequence). This CDR3 is built from 17 residues.

In this sample, this clonotype turned up many times. V usage is TRBV6-1 and J usage is TRBJ2-5; 8 nucleotides agree with TRBD2. The CDR3 runs 14 residues. CDR1 and CDR2 (germline): MNHNS, SASEGT. With 11 bases clipped from V and 1 base from J, the junction kept 9 bases outside the gene matches. This chain's CDR3 is CAVRRLAGQETQYF. The CDR3 coding sequence is TGTGCCGTCCGACGTCTAGCGGGCCAAGAGACCCAGTACTTC.

This clonotype occurred many times. The V and J genes are TRBV4-2 and TRBJ1-1; D unclear. The V gene's germline CDR1 is LGHNA and CDR2 YNFKEQ. V lost 4 bases to trimming and J lost 3 bases, with 9 bases between them. The CDR3 sequence is 13 residues long. The CDR3 DNA is TGTGCCAGCAGCCGTCCTGAGGACACTGAAGCTTTCTTT. Translated, it gives CASSRPEDTEAFF.

This chain uses TRBV12-5 with TRBJ1-3; the D is unclear. Trimming removed 5 bases at V and 0 bases at J, with 8 bases between. The germline CDR1 and CDR2 sequences are LGHNT and FRNRAP. The length of the CDR3 is 14 residues. The CDR3 is CASGPRASGNTIYF. CDR3 nucleotides: TGTGCTAGTGGTCCGAGGGCCTCTGGAAACACCATATATTTT.

This clonotype was counted many times. The V call is TRBV23-1, the J call TRBJ2-4; D might be TRBD1 (6 bases). TRBV23-1 is reported as an ORF; its role is uncertain. Deletions cut 0 bases from V and 3 bases from J, with 12 bases between. The CDR3 runs 16 residues. The CDR3 DNA reads TGCGCCAGCAGTCAATCTCAGGGGAAGGGCAAAAACATTCAGTACTTC. This sequence encodes CASSQSQGKGKNIQYF.

This chain uses TRBV19 with TRBJ2-1, with 8 bases aligning to TRBD2. The CDR3 sequence is 14 residues long. V lost 8 bases, J lost 4 bases, and 7 bases stayed unmatched. Germline assignment: CDR1 LNHDA and CDR2 SQIVND (reference sequence). CDR3 DNA sequence: TGTGCCAGTGAAGCGGGGGATAGGTACAATGAGCAGTTCTTC. Protein product: CASEAGDRYNEQFF.

At least ten counts were recorded for this clonotype. CDR3 in amino acids: CASSLVASGGYEQFF. CDR3 bases: TGTGCCAGCAGCTTGGTAGCTAGCGGGGGCTACGAGCAGTTCTTC. The chain links TRBV5-6 to TRBJ2-1; 10 bases map to TRBD2. The CDR3 totals 15 residues. Germline CDR1 and CDR2: SGHDT and YYEEEE. J lost 10 bases, V lost 0 bases, and 7 bases had no gene match.

This clonotype came up many times. The chain couples TRBV6-1 to TRBJ1-5; D ambiguous. CDR1 and CDR2 (germline): MNHNS, SASEGT. CDR3 length: 14 amino acids. With 0 bases removed from V and 5 bases from J, the gap between germline ends came to 8 bases. This chain's CDR3 is CASSEARADQPQHF. The CDR3 bases are TGTGCCAGCAGTGAAGCGAGGGCTGATCAGCCCCAGCATTTT.

The table lists this clonotype with a few counts. The chain links TRBV5-1 to TRBJ1-4; possible D gene TRBD1, 5 bases. The CDR3 covers 15 residues. Trimming removed 4 bases from V and 7 bases from J, with 17 bases in between. Germline CDR1 is SGHRS and CDR2 is YFSETQ. The CDR3: CASSDYGGTSEKLFF. CDR3 nucleotides: TGCGCCAGCAGCGATTACGGAGGGACGAGTGAAAAACTGTTTTTT.